This T cell receptor beta chain appears in the sequencing data of a study of human T cells and chemical hapten exposure. Individual cDNA molecules (in the library) carried attached unique molecular identifiers. TCRdb independently ran MiXCR on the RACE reads; one entry per CDR3 protein. The repertoire includes approximately 80,000 distinct CDR3 sequences, over 10% of them detected once, and about 5.7% sits in the top ten. Sample time point: patch test 3, about 24 weeks after DPC sensitization. Noted treatment: therapeutic diphenylcyclopropenone sensitization with weekly scalp DPC. Prior to each patch test being applied, blood was drawn. Total RNA came from unfractionated whole blood. Notes on this clonotype: Compared with germline, one end of the junction differs, possibly owing to a read error.

The sequences come from whole blood, collected in connection with sensitization to the hapten diphenylcyclopropenone (DPC). This TCR was sampled from a woman between 50 and 59 years old with alopecia areata. Some clones in this sample may be carry-over from other donors' samples.

The CDR3 sequence: CSATSWGSIQPQHF. The DNA of the CDR3 is TGCAGTGCTACTTCTTGGGGTAGCATTCAGCCCCAGCATTTT. The rearrangement uses TRBV20-1 and TRBJ1-5; D is uncertain. Germline assignment: CDR1 DFQATT and CDR2 SNEGSKA (reference sequence). The CDR3 contains 14 residues.